Listed below are T cell receptor beta chains from one sample, sequenced in a study of T-cell memory formation after mild COVID-19. TCRdb reprocessed the 5' RACE reads via MiXCR and lists one record per CDR3 protein. The sample includes roughly 120,000 distinct CDR3 sequences, about a sixth of them seen just once. The sample consisted of PBMCs or a T cell subset sorted from them (not recorded which). These receptors all stem from an adult woman who had mild COVID-19 (a few samples of this study predate the infection). Cell type and time point are not known. Each CDR3 is given with its conserved first and last residue. A D gene is named only where the DNA matches it firmly. The size entry is marked missing in some rows and otherwise reads once, few, many or a size class.

>TRBJ1-1|-|-|TRBV7-6|17
CASTLGLVLGMNTEAFF
TGTGCCAGCACCCTCGGGTTGGTGTTGGGAATGAACACTGAAGCTTTCTTT
>TRBJ2-1|few|-|TRBV7-9|12
CASPNRGGEQFF
TGTGCCAGCCCGAACAGGGGAGGGGAGCAGTTCTTC
>TRBJ2-3|-|-|TRBV24-1|13
CATSDRRTDTQYF
TGTGCCACCAGTGACCGGAGAACAGATACGCAGTATTTT
>TRBJ1-5|few|TRBD1|TRBV27|13
CASSLSGGQPQHF
TGTGCCAGCAGTCTTTCAGGGGGTCAGCCCCAGCATTTT
>TRBJ2-1|few|-|TRBV11-2|13
CASRLAGKNEQFF
TGTGCCAGCAGGCTGGCGGGAAAGAATGAGCAGTTCTTC
>TRBJ2-2|-|TRBD2|TRBV24-1|15
CATSTSGRETGELFF
TGTGCCACCTCAACGAGCGGGAGGGAAACCGGGGAGCTGTTTTTT
>TRBJ1-2|-|TRBD1|TRBV14|15
CASSLLVDRVDGYTF
TGTGCCAGCAGCCTTCTAGTGGACAGGGTGGATGGCTACACCTTC
>TRBJ2-2|-|TRBD1|TRBV20-1|14
CSATTGEDTGELFF
TGCAGTGCCACGACAGGGGAAGACACCGGGGAGCTGTTTTTT
>TRBJ2-7|-|-|TRBV12-3/TRBV12-4|13
CASSLHSLYEQYF
TGTGCCAGCAGTTTACACAGTCTCTACGAGCAGTACTTC
>TRBJ2-3|-|-|TRBV7-3|16
CASSLVPGGVLDTQYF
TGTGCCAGCAGCTTAGTCCCCGGTGGGGTTCTAGATACGCAGTATTTT
>TRBJ2-1|-|-|TRBV5-1|13
CASSGGGLDEQFF
TGCGCCAGCAGCGGAGGGGGGCTGGATGAGCAGTTCTTC
>TRBJ1-6|few|-|TRBV18|14
CASSVSSYNSPLHF
TGTGCCAGCTCAGTGAGCTCCTATAATTCACCCCTCCACTTT
>TRBJ2-7|few|TRBD1|TRBV18|15
CASSTAGTGTGEQYF
TGTGCCAGCTCAACCGCCGGGACAGGGACTGGCGAGCAGTACTTC
>TRBJ2-3|-|-|TRBV24-1|17
CATSDLQSPSSADTQYF
TGTGCCACCAGTGATTTGCAGTCCCCCTCGAGCGCAGATACGCAGTATTTT
>TRBJ1-2|-|-|TRBV5-1|15
CASSPIPGLGYGYTF
TGCGCCAGCAGCCCCATCCCGGGTCTCGGCTATGGCTACACCTTC
>TRBJ2-7|-|TRBD1|TRBV29-1|13
CSVDIGQGYEQYF
TGCAGCGTTGATATCGGACAGGGCTACGAGCAGTACTTC
>TRBJ2-3|-|TRBD2|TRBV12-3/TRBV12-4|14
CASSVNGRTDTQYF
TGTGCCAGCAGCGTTAACGGGAGGACAGATACGCAGTATTTT
>TRBJ2-1|-|-|TRBV5-6|12
CASSPTIYEQFF
TGTGCCAGCAGCCCGACTATCTATGAGCAGTTCTTC
>TRBJ1-2|-|-|TRBV4-1|14
CASSQVLAFYGYTF
TGCGCCAGCAGCCAAGTTCTAGCCTTCTATGGCTACACCTTC
>TRBJ2-1|-|-|TRBV18|12
CASSPPLAEQFF
TGTGCCAGCTCACCACCCCTAGCGGAGCAGTTCTTC
>TRBJ1-2|-|TRBD1|TRBV20-1|14
CSARSGGQSYGYTF
TGCAGTGCTAGATCCGGGGGACAGAGCTATGGCTACACCTTC
>TRBJ2-3|-|-|TRBV24-1|17
CATSDPRAGSSTDTQYF
TGTGCCACCAGTGACCCCCGGGCGGGGTCTAGCACAGATACGCAGTATTTT
>TRBJ2-6|-|TRBD2|TRBV28|20
CASSVYWNGRAISGANVLTF
TGTGCCAGCAGTGTGTACTGGAACGGGAGGGCCATTTCTGGGGCCAACGTCCTGACTTTC
>TRBJ2-3|-|TRBD1|TRBV5-1|18
CASSSTGPGTGMPDTQYF
TGCGCCAGCAGCTCGACCGGGCCCGGGACAGGGATGCCAGATACGCAGTATTTT
>TRBJ1-6|few|-|TRBV12-3/TRBV12-4|13
CASSSRLGAPLHF
TGTGCCAGCAGTTCGCGTCTCGGGGCACCCCTCCACTTT
>TRBJ2-3|-|-|TRBV9|14
CASSAGPGTDTQYF
TGTGCCAGCAGCGCAGGGCCGGGCACGGATACGCAGTATTTT
>TRBJ2-1|few|-|TRBV5-1|15
CASSSSSASYNEQFF
TGCGCCAGCAGCTCCTCTAGCGCCTCCTACAATGAGCAGTTCTTC
>TRBJ2-5|-|TRBD2|TRBV7-6|18
CASSLISVGLAGEETQYF
TGTGCCAGCAGCTTAATTTCGGTGGGGCTAGCGGGGGAGGAGACCCAGTACTTC
>TRBJ1-1|-|-|TRBV5-1|15
CASSLDRPGVGEAFF
TGCGCCAGCAGCTTGGACAGGCCGGGAGTGGGCGAAGCTTTCTTT
>TRBJ2-7|many|-|TRBV7-9|11
CASIGTGKVVF
TGTGCCAGCATCGGGACTGGGAAGGTGGTTTTC